This TCR beta chain originates from a study of T cells expressing NK-cell markers. Across the whole study: Beta-chain profiling covered CD3+CD56+NKG2C+, CD3+CD56+NKG2C- and CD3+CD56-NKG2C+ sorted subsets. One of the eight sequenced donors was seronegative, whereas the other seven were HCMV-seropositive. Study-level results: The study found dominant NKG2C+ clonotypes at roughly 1.0-8% of CD8+ T cells in over five donors.

From its re-call of the 5' RACE reads, TCRdb lists each CDR3 protein once, without DNA. Listed are tens of thousands of distinct CDR3 sequences; about 60% falls within the top ten. Of note for this clonotype: Its target is not known.

The CDR3 covers 16 residues. CDR1 and CDR2 from the germline V gene are SEHNR and FQNEAQ (reference sequence). V usage is TRBV7-9 and J usage is TRBJ2-7; TCRdb indicates TRBD2, and absent DNA this call remains unverified. Sequences were obtained from blood T cells: a sorted CD56 or NKG2C T cell subset, CD4+ or CD8+ T cells, or bulk PBMC T cells (not recorded which). This sequence originates from a woman aged 18-70 years in good health. The CDR3 loop reads CASSIRTSGSAYEQYF.